The 10 T cell receptor beta chains given below trace back to one sample, sequenced in a study of blood T cell repertoires in COVID-19. Clones were sequenced by immunoSEQ multiplex PCR, and TCRdb holds only the in-frame ones, with some missing. The table records hundreds of thousands of clones, more than 75% of them present only once. Sequences were obtained from peripheral blood. The receptors here all came from a man aged 55 to 70 with acute or convalescent COVID-19.

The J gene is TRBJ2-3, the V gene TRBV4-1, with 7 bases fitting TRBD2. Germline V gene sequence: CDR1 MGHRA, CDR2 YSYEKL. The junction had 7 bases not matched to a gene; V was cut back by 3 bases and J by 1 base. The CDR3 loop spans 16 amino acids. CDR3: CASSHGYRGGTDTQYF. The CDR3 coding sequence is TGCGCCAGCAGCCACGGATATCGGGGGGGCACAGATACGCAGTATTTT.

This clone was found once. V and J are TRBV5-5 and TRBJ2-7, with D possibly being TRBD2 (5 bases). Trimming left V 3 bases short and J 3 bases short, with 19 bases between. The CDR3 length is 16 residues. Germline V gives CDR1 SGHKS, CDR2 YYEKEE (reference sequence). DNA for the CDR3: TGTGCCAGCAGCTCACAAGTTAGAGGGAAGAACTACGAGCAGTACTTC. Its translation: CASSSQVRGKNYEQYF.

This chain uses TRBV4-1 with TRBJ2-5; D possibly corresponds to TRBD2 (6 bases). The CDR3 loop spans 17 amino acids. V lost 1 base and J 4 bases, leaving 19 bases between the germline ends. In germline, CDR1 is MGHRA, CDR2 YSYEKL. The CDR3 coding sequence is TGCGCCAGCAGCCAAGGACCTGGAGGCGGGGCGCCAGAGACCCAGTACTTC. Its protein product is CASSQGPGGGAPETQYF.

The chain joins TRBV9 to TRBJ2-7; 7 bases map to TRBD1. Germline CDR1 is SGDLS and CDR2 is YYNGEE. Trimming removed 4 bases from V and 1 base from J; junction bases left unmatched: 5. This CDR3 spans 14 amino acids. The CDR3 loop reads CASSPQTGSYEQYF. CDR3 in DNA: TGTGCCAGCAGCCCCCAGACAGGGTCCTACGAGCAGTACTTC. The full variable domain, rest sourced from reference TRBV9 and TRBJ2-7, is DSGVTQTPKHLITATGQRVTLRCSPRSGDLSVYWYQQSLDQGLQFLIQYYNGEERAKGNILERFSAQQFPDLHSELNLSSLELGDSALYFCASSPQTGSYEQYFGPGTRLTVT.

The chain recombines TRBV28 with TRBJ2-3; TRBD1 agrees at 7 bases. With V trimmed by 3 bases and J by 0 bases, 3 bases remained unmatched. Germline V gene lookup returns CDR1 MDHEN and CDR2 SYDVKM. CDR3 size: 15 residues. CDR3 protein: CASSLGQRSTDTQYF. The CDR3 region has the DNA TGTGCCAGCAGTTTGGGACAGCGTAGCACAGATACGCAGTATTTT.

This clone came up once. The V call is TRBV2, the J call TRBJ2-1; unclear D gene. V gave up 2 bases and J gave up 6 bases, with 14 bases separating them. Germline V gene lookup returns CDR1 SNHLY and CDR2 FYNNEI. CDR3 length: 15 amino acids. CDR3: CASSEPTITGNEQFF. DNA of the CDR3: TGTGCCAGCAGTGAACCGACGATCACGGGCAATGAGCAGTTCTTC. The full variable domain, in which reference TRBV2 and TRBJ2-1 provide the parts outside the CDR3, is EPEVTQTPSHQVTQMGQEVILRCVPISNHLYFYWYRQILGQKVEFLVSFYNNEISEKSEIFDDQFSVERPDGSNFTLKIRSTKLEDSAMYFCASSEPTITGNEQFFGPGTRLTVL.

The chain combines TRBV15 with TRBJ2-5, with 7 bases lining up with TRBD2. The CDR3 has 14 amino acids. CDR1 is LNHNV and CDR2 is YYDKDF in the germline V gene (reference sequence). V lost 10 bases, J lost 0 bases, and 8 bases stayed unmatched. CDR3 in amino acids: CASAGEKYQETQYF. Written as DNA, the CDR3 is TGTGCCAGTGCGGGGGAGAAGTACCAAGAGACCCAGTACTTC.

V usage is TRBV18 and J usage is TRBJ2-1; 8 bases line up with TRBD2. With 3 bases clipped from V and 5 bases from J, the junction kept 9 bases outside the gene matches. The CDR3 runs to 16 residues. Germline V gene lookup returns CDR1 KGHSH and CDR2 LQKENI. The CDR3 sequence is CASSPPGLAPNNEQFF. The CDR3 nucleotides are TGTGCCAGCTCACCCCCCGGACTAGCCCCCAACAATGAGCAGTTCTTC.

The V gene is TRBV27, the J gene TRBJ2-5, with 8 positions matching TRBD1. The CDR3 is made up of 14 amino acids. Germline-derived CDR1 and CDR2 are MNHEY and SMNVEV (reference sequence). V dropped 4 bases and J dropped 4; count of bases not matched to a gene: 5. CDR3 loop: CASSSQGVLETQYF. The CDR3 DNA reads TGTGCCAGCAGTTCACAGGGGGTACTAGAGACCCAGTACTTC.

V is TRBV11-2 and J is TRBJ1-1; 9 positions agree with TRBD1. This CDR3 has 16 amino acids. Germline trimming cut 5 bases from V and 2 bases from J; bases unmatched to any gene: 9. Germline V gene sequence: CDR1 SGHAT, CDR2 FQNNGV. The CDR3 protein is CASSRRNRGPNTEAFF. CDR3 coding DNA: TGTGCCAGCAGCCGGAGGAACAGGGGGCCCAACACTGAAGCTTTCTTT.